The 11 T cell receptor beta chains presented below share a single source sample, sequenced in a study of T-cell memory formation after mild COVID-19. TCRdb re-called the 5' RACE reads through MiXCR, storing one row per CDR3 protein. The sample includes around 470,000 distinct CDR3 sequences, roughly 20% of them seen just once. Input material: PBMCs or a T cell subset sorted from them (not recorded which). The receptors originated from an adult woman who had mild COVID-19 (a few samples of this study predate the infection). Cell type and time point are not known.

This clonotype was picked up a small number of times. CDR3 loop: CAEGTGANVLTF. The CDR3 bases are TGTGCCGAGGGAACTGGGGCCAACGTCCTGACTTTC. This chain connects TRBV6-6 to TRBJ2-6; maybe TRBD2 (5 bases). CDR3 length: 12 residues. V shed 11 bases and J shed 2 bases, with 7 bases lying between them. Per the germline V gene, CDR1 is MNHNY and CDR2 is SVGAGI (reference sequence).

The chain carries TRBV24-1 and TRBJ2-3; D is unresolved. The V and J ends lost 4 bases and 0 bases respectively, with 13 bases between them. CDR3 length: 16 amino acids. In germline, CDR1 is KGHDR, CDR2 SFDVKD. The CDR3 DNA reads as TGTGCCACCAGTGACCCCTTCTCCGAAAGCACAGATACGCAGTATTTT. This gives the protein CATSDPFSESTDTQYF.

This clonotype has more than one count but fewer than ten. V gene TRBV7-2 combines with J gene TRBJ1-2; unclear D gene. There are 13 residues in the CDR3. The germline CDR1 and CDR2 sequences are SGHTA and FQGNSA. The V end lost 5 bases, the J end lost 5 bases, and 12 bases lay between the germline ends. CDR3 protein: CASSEAGSYGYTF. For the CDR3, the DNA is TGTGCCAGCAGCGAGGCCGGTAGTTATGGCTACACCTTC.

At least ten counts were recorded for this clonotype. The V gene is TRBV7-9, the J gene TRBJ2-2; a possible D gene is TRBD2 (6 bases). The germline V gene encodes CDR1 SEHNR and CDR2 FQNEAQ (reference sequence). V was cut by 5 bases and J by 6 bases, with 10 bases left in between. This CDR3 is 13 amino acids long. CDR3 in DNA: TGTGCCAGCAGCCTACCGGGAGCCGGGGAGCTGTTTTTT. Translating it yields CASSLPGAGELFF.

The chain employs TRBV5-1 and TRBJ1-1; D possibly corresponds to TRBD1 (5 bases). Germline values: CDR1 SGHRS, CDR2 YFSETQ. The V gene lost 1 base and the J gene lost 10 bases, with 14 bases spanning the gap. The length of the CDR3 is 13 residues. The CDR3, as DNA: TGCGCCAGCAGCTTGCCAGGGCGAGAGGGAGCTTTCTTT. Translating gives CASSLPGREGAFF.

The CDR3 is CASEGLAGGIGNEQYF. The CDR3 coding sequence is TGTGCCAGCGAGGGACTAGCGGGGGGAATTGGCAACGAGCAGTACTTC. This chain joins TRBV6-5 and TRBJ2-7; 15 bases align to TRBD2. The germline CDR1 and CDR2 sequences are MNHEY and SVGAGI. Trimming took 8 bases from V and 5 from J; bases not matched to a gene: 10. The CDR3 extends over 16 amino acids.

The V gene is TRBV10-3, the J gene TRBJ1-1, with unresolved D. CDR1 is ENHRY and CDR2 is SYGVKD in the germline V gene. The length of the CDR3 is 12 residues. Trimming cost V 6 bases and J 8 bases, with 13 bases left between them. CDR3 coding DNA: TGTGCCATCAGAGAGACGGCCCTGGAAGCTTTCTTT. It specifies CAIRETALEAFF.

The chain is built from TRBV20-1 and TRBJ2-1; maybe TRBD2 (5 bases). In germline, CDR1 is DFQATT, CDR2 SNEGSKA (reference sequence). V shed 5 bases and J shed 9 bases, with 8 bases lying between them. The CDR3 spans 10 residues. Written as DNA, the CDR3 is TGCAGTGCTTGGACTCGTGAGCAGTTCTTC. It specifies CSAWTREQFF.

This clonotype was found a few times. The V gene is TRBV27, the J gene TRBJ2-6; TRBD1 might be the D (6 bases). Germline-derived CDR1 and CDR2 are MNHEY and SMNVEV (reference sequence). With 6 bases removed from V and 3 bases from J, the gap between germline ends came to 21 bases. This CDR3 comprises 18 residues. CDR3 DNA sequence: TGTGCCAGCAGCCTGGGGGTCCCTACAGGGTTTGGGGCCAACGTCCTGACTTTC. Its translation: CASSLGVPTGFGANVLTF.

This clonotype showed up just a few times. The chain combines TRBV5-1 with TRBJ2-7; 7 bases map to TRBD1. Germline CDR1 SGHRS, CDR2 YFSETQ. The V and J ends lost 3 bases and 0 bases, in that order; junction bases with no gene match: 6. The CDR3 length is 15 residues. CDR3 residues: CASSSGQEISYEQYF. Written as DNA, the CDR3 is TGCGCCAGCAGCTCCGGACAGGAGATCTCCTACGAGCAGTACTTC.

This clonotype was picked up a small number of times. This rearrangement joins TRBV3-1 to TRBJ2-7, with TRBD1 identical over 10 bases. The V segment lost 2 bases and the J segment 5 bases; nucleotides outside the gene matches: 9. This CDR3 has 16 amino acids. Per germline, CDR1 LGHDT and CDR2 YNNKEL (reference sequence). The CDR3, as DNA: TGTGCCAGCAGCCAAACGACAGGGGGCTTTGGCGACGAGCAGTACTTC. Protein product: CASSQTTGGFGDEQYF.